This TCR beta chain was found in a study of T cell changes during pregnancy in multiple sclerosis. Trimming pared 6 bases from V and 2 bases from J, leaving 16 bases between. Germline V gives CDR1 MNHEY, CDR2 SVGAGI. This CDR3 has 15 amino acids. The table came from immunoSEQ multiplex PCR; TCRdb's copy has only in-frame clones and leaves some out. The data show 90,000 to 95,000 clones, with around 93% seen just once and under 0.95% held by the top ten. The clonotype was recovered from a female donor with multiple sclerosis, enrolled in a pregnancy study. The chain employs TRBV6-5 and TRBJ2-5; a possible D gene is TRBD1 (5 bases). The specimen comprised peripheral blood, sampled before pregnancy. The CDR3 loop reads CASRPRESSQETQYF. In DNA, the CDR3 is TGTGCCAGCAGACCCAGGGAATCGAGTCAAGAGACCCAGTACTTC.